The 14 T cell receptor beta chains below all came from one sample that was sequenced in a study of response to subunit inactivated influenza vaccine. TCRdb fed the RT-PCR reads into MiXCR, producing one record per CDR3 protein. The sample yields 450,000 to 600,000 distinct CDR3 sequences, 7.6% seen once. Sample: PBMCs from blood, taken roughly 24 months after vaccination. The source of these receptors is a man aged 50-75 years who received an inactivated influenza vaccine.

This clonotype was detected ten times or more. The J gene is TRBJ1-4, the V gene TRBV4-1, with 10 bases aligning to TRBD1. Germline CDR1 is MGHRA and CDR2 is YSYEKL. The length of the CDR3 is 14 residues. V shed 7 bases and J 6 bases; nucleotides not matched to a gene: 5. CDR3 loop: CASTRDRGHEKLFF. The CDR3 DNA reads TGCGCCAGCACCAGAGACAGGGGGCATGAAAAACTGTTTTTT.

In this sample, this clonotype turned up many times. This CDR3 is CSVPAGGLPNTEAFF. CDR3 DNA sequence: TGCAGCGTTCCCGCGGGGGGGCTTCCGAACACTGAAGCTTTCTTT. V and J are TRBV29-1 and TRBJ1-1; tentatively, D is TRBD1 (6 bases). Trimming left V 5 bases short and J 1 base short, with 17 bases between. This CDR3 has 15 residues. Germline V gives CDR1 SQVTM, CDR2 ANQGSEA.

The genes are TRBV7-9 and TRBJ1-4; D gene unclear. The CDR3 consists of 15 residues. Trimming removed 5 bases at V and 5 bases at J, with 15 bases between. The germline gives CDR1 SEHNR, CDR2 FQNEAQ (reference sequence). CDR3 nucleotide sequence: TGTGCCAGCAGCCCCCCGGGCCGTATAAATGAAAAACTGTTTTTT. This sequence encodes CASSPPGRINEKLFF.

This clonotype was observed once. The rearrangement joins TRBV15 to TRBJ2-7, with D unclear. The length of the CDR3 is 13 residues. From germline, CDR1 is LNHNV and CDR2 YYDKDF (reference sequence). Deletions cut 0 bases from V and 4 bases from J, with 7 bases between. CDR3 sequence (DNA): TGTGCCACCAGCAGAGATTTTTATTACGAGCAGTACTTC. The encoded protein is CATSRDFYYEQYF.

This clonotype occurred many times. V gene TRBV12-3 or TRBV12-4 combines with J gene TRBJ2-5; 9 bases map to TRBD1. CDR3 length: 13 amino acids. The trim removed 3 bases at V and 4 bases at J, leaving 0 bases unmatched. In nucleotides, the CDR3 is TGTGCCAGCAGTTTGGGACAGGGAGAGACCCAGTACTTC. This translates into CASSLGQGETQYF.

With regard to this clonotype: One end of the junction fails to match germline, which may point to a read error. J is TRBJ2-1 and V is TRBV5-1; possible D gene TRBD1, 5 bases. Germline CDR1 and CDR2: SGHRS and YFSETQ. CDR3 length: 13 amino acids. The CDR3 sequence: CASSLEGAPGRLF. CDR3 DNA sequence: TGCGCCAGCAGCTTGGAAGGGGCGCCGGGCCGACTCTTC.

The V and J genes are TRBV20-1 and TRBJ2-4; D unclear. This CDR3 region has 16 residues. The germline V gene encodes CDR1 DFQATT and CDR2 SNEGSKA (reference sequence). The ends were cut back, 3 bases at V and 0 bases at J, with 15 bases in the middle. The CDR3 loop is CSAREYGLLAKNIQYF. CDR3 nucleotide sequence: TGCAGTGCTAGGGAGTATGGTCTTCTAGCCAAAAACATTCAGTACTTC.

Only a few counts were recorded for this clonotype. The chain recombines TRBV30 with TRBJ2-7, with 11 bases that match TRBD1. V shed 0 bases, J shed 3 bases, and the junction held 10 bases outside the gene matches. This CDR3 spans 17 amino acids. Germline CDR1 GTSNPN, CDR2 SVGIG (reference sequence). The CDR3 region has the DNA TGTGCCTGGAGTGTACTGAGTGGGGACAGGGGGGGCTACGAGCAGTACTTC. Its translation: CAWSVLSGDRGGYEQYF.

This clonotype was seen repeatedly, ten times or more. This chain uses TRBV28 with TRBJ2-3; the match to TRBD2 covers 13 bases. V gave up 0 bases and J gave up 0 bases; unmatched junction bases: 6. The CDR3 is 19 residues long. Germline V CDR1 and CDR2: MDHEN, SYDVKM. In nucleotides, the CDR3 is TGTGCCAGCAGTTTATGGACACTAGCGGGAGGGACTAGCACAGATACGCAGTATTTT. Its translation: CASSLWTLAGGTSTDTQYF.

This clonotype has at least ten counts. J is TRBJ1-3 and V is TRBV3-1; TRBD1 matches 7 bases. Germline V lookup: CDR1 LGHDT, CDR2 YNNKEL (reference sequence). The CDR3 covers 15 residues. Germline trimming cut 5 bases from V and 0 bases from J; bases unmatched to any gene: 4. CDR3 residues: CASSLRQGSGNTIYF. The CDR3 coding sequence is TGTGCCAGCAGCTTGCGACAGGGCTCTGGAAACACCATATATTTT.

This chain joins TRBV28 and TRBJ2-7; TRBD1 is a possible D gene (6 bases). Per the germline V gene, CDR1 is MDHEN and CDR2 is SYDVKM. V lost 6 bases, J lost 0 bases, and 15 bases lay in between. The CDR3 covers 15 residues. The CDR3 DNA follows: TGTGCCAGCAGCACAGGGCGCCCGAGCTCCTACGAGCAGTACTTC. Protein product: CASSTGRPSSYEQYF.

This clonotype was counted ten times or more. V usage is TRBV29-1 and J usage is TRBJ2-3, with a tentative D call TRBD1 (6 bases). CDR1 and CDR2 (germline): SQVTM, ANQGSEA. The germline V and J ends were trimmed by 7 bases and 4 bases, with 18 bases remaining between them. CDR3 length: 14 amino acids. In DNA form, the CDR3 reads TGCAGCGCCCTTCGCAGGGGCTCTCCAGATACGCAGTATTTT. It yields the protein CSALRRGSPDTQYF.

This clonotype was observed many times. The CDR3 here is CASVWTAQETQYF. The CDR3 DNA follows: TGTGCCAGTGTATGGACAGCCCAAGAGACCCAGTACTTC. The V call is TRBV7-2, the J call TRBJ2-5; D may be TRBD1 (6 bases). This CDR3 has 13 amino acids. Looked up from germline, CDR1 is SGHTA and CDR2 is FQGNSA. The germline V and J ends were trimmed by 9 bases and 1 base, with 12 bases remaining between them.

This chain joins TRBV6-1 and TRBJ2-3; TRBD2 aligns across 11 bases. CDR1 is MNHNS and CDR2 is SASEGT in the germline V gene. The CDR3 is made up of 17 amino acids. V shed 1 base, J shed 4 bases, and the junction held 7 bases outside the gene matches. The CDR3: CASSEGFSGGAADTQYF. The DNA for the CDR3 is TGTGCCAGCAGTGAAGGCTTTAGCGGGGGGGCCGCAGATACGCAGTATTTT.